A selection of T cell receptor beta chains follows, all from one sample in a study of blood T cell repertoires in COVID-19. Sequencing was performed with immunoSEQ multiplex PCR; in TCRdb, only in-frame clones are kept and a portion is missing. This table has 120,000 or so clones, approximately 87% appearing once. Sequenced sample: peripheral blood. The receptors derive from a man aged 50-59 years with acute or convalescent COVID-19. CDR3s include the opening cysteine and the closing phenylalanine or tryptophan. Each record gives: D gene, clone size, J gene, V gene, CDR3 protein, CDR3 DNA. D genes are given only for firm matches. Where a row states a size, it is once, few, many or the class of an expanded clone; other rows omit it.

>NA|NA|TRBJ1-4|TRBV18
CASSLRLGEKLFF
TGTGCCAGCTCACTGCGACTGGGTGAAAAACTGTTTTTT
>TRBD1|once|TRBJ1-5|TRBV7-8
CASSYRQGARQPQHF
TGTGCCAGCAGCTACCGACAGGGGGCTCGTCAGCCCCAGCATTTT
>TRBD2|NA|TRBJ2-2|TRBV5-1
CASSWGLAPTGELFF
TGCGCCAGCAGCTGGGGACTAGCCCCCACCGGGGAGCTGTTTTTT
>TRBD2|NA|TRBJ2-5|TRBV5-1
CASSLGIAGRETQYF
TGCGCCAGCAGCTTGGGTATAGCGGGAAGGGAGACCCAGTACTTC
>TRBD2|NA|TRBJ2-2|TRBV15
CATSSSGRAENTGELFF
TGTGCCACCAGCAGTAGCGGGAGGGCCGAGAACACCGGGGAGCTGTTTTTT
>NA|NA|TRBJ2-3|TRBV7-9
CASSHLVVQKPTDTQYF
TGTGCCAGCAGCCATCTAGTAGTGCAGAAACCCACAGATACGCAGTATTTT
>TRBD1|few|TRBJ2-2|TRBV5-5
CASTRTGYNTGELFF
TGTGCCAGCACAAGGACAGGTTATAACACCGGGGAGCTGTTTTTT
>TRBD1|NA|TRBJ2-2|TRBV24-1
CATTTGARTGELFF
TGTGCCACAACGACAGGGGCGAGAACCGGGGAGCTGTTTTTT
>NA|once|TRBJ1-4|TRBV2
CASIPQRNEKLFF
TGTGCCAGTATTCCCCAGCGTAATGAAAAACTGTTTTTT
>NA|NA|TRBJ1-5|TRBV12-3/TRBV12-4
CASSKDWNQPQHF
TGTGCCAGCAGTAAAGACTGGAATCAGCCCCAGCATTTT
>TRBD1|NA|TRBJ1-5|TRBV27
CASSLGQTNQPQHF
TGTGCCAGCAGCCTGGGACAGACCAATCAGCCCCAGCATTTT
>NA|NA|TRBJ2-2|TRBV9
CASSVAPGTGELFF
TGTGCCAGCAGCGTAGCCCCAGGCACCGGGGAGCTGTTTTTT
>NA|few|TRBJ1-1|TRBV4-3
CASSLQTRGAEAFF
TGCGCCAGCAGCCTACAGACTCGGGGGGCTGAAGCTTTCTTT
>TRBD1|NA|TRBJ2-5|TRBV5-6
CASSVDRGGETQYF
TGTGCCAGCAGCGTTGACAGGGGTGGAGAGACCCAGTACTTC
>NA|NA|TRBJ2-2|TRBV6-5
CASSRGGEAGELFF
TGTGCCAGCAGTCGAGGTGGTGAGGCCGGGGAGCTGTTTTTT
>NA|NA|TRBJ2-1|TRBV4-1
CASSQVGGTSPYNEQFF
TGCGCCAGCAGCCAAGTAGGAGGGACCTCACCCTACAATGAGCAGTTCTTC
>TRBD1|NA|TRBJ1-6|TRBV6-5
CASSYSTGTGGSPLHF
TGTGCCAGCAGTTACTCAACCGGGACAGGGGGTTCACCCCTCCACTTT
>TRBD1|NA|TRBJ1-5|TRBV19
CASSAPGTGDQPQHF
TGTGCCAGTAGTGCCCCCGGGACAGGGGACCAGCCCCAGCATTTT
>NA|once|TRBJ1-4|TRBV5-6
CASSPPWGGRDPEKLFF
TGTGCCAGCAGCCCCCCTTGGGGCGGCAGGGATCCTGAAAAACTGTTTTTT
>TRBD2|few|TRBJ2-7|TRBV19
CASSLAWTSYEQYF
TGTGCCAGTAGCCTTGCCTGGACTAGCTACGAGCAGTACTTC
>NA|NA|TRBJ2-5|TRBV5-1
CASSPPGRRTQYF
TGCGCCAGCAGCCCCCCGGGGAGAAGGACCCAGTACTTC
>TRBD1|NA|TRBJ2-7|TRBV25-1
CASRDRGSYEQYF
TGTGCCAGCAGGGACAGGGGCTCCTACGAGCAGTACTTC
>NA|NA|TRBJ1-1|TRBV12-3/TRBV12-4
CATIRGNTEAFF
TGTGCCACTATTCGGGGGAACACTGAAGCTTTCTTT
>TRBD2|NA|TRBJ2-2|TRBV24-1
CATSDEGLAGGSTGELFF
TGTGCCACCAGTGACGAGGGACTAGCGGGAGGCTCCACCGGGGAGCTGTTTTTT
>NA|NA|TRBJ2-5|TRBV2
CASRDTRSGAQYF
TGTGCCAGCAGGGACACCCGCTCAGGGGCCCAGTACTTC
>NA|NA|TRBJ1-4|TRBV11-2
CASSGSISRTNEKLFF
TGTGCCAGCAGCGGCAGTATAAGTCGCACTAATGAAAAACTGTTTTTT